These T cell receptor beta chains were read from a single sample in a study of blood T cell repertoires in COVID-19. Only in-frame clones appear in the TCRdb table, and some are missing; sequencing was by immunoSEQ multiplex PCR. The sample contains 100,000 or so clones, about 86% of which appear only once. The specimen was peripheral blood. The source is a man aged 55-75 years with acute or convalescent COVID-19. Each CDR3 is given with its conserved first and last residue. The order of the fields is J gene, V gene, clone size, CDR3 protein. Part of the rows lack a size; the others show once, few, many or a class for expanded clones.

j_call: TRBJ1-2; v_call: TRBV30; clone_size: -; cdr3_aa: CAWSPGGGGHYGYTF
j_call: TRBJ1-6; v_call: TRBV6-5; clone_size: once; cdr3_aa: CASSRTLNSPLHF
j_call: TRBJ1-2; v_call: TRBV27; clone_size: once; cdr3_aa: CASSLFGGADYGYTF
j_call: TRBJ2-1; v_call: TRBV27; clone_size: -; cdr3_aa: CASSLGLAGLGNEQFF
j_call: TRBJ2-5; v_call: TRBV19; clone_size: once; cdr3_aa: CASGQGISQYF
j_call: TRBJ2-3; v_call: TRBV30; clone_size: -; cdr3_aa: CAWSVLGGFDTDTQYF
j_call: TRBJ1-6; v_call: TRBV10-2; clone_size: -; cdr3_aa: CASSESTLQGTPLHF
j_call: TRBJ2-1; v_call: TRBV14; clone_size: -; cdr3_aa: CASSQGLAGGDNEQFF
j_call: TRBJ1-5; v_call: TRBV5-1; clone_size: -; cdr3_aa: CASSLDTGFNQPQHF
j_call: TRBJ2-7; v_call: TRBV7-9; clone_size: -; cdr3_aa: CASSFGTGAYEQYF
j_call: TRBJ2-7; v_call: TRBV11-2; clone_size: few; cdr3_aa: CASSQRTGGPYF
j_call: TRBJ1-2; v_call: TRBV5-6; clone_size: -; cdr3_aa: CASTSGTGPGYGYTF
j_call: TRBJ1-2; v_call: TRBV5-1; clone_size: -; cdr3_aa: CASSLAGAAGYTF
j_call: TRBJ2-3; v_call: TRBV7-2; clone_size: -; cdr3_aa: CASSLSWDSVVLDTQYF
j_call: TRBJ1-2; v_call: TRBV5-6; clone_size: -; cdr3_aa: CASSLAALGYTF
j_call: TRBJ1-1; v_call: TRBV5-1; clone_size: once; cdr3_aa: CASSLADRNTEAFF
j_call: TRBJ2-7; v_call: TRBV18; clone_size: -; cdr3_aa: CASSPPVRGAYEQYF
j_call: TRBJ1-2; v_call: TRBV27; clone_size: once; cdr3_aa: CASSLEGINYTF
j_call: TRBJ2-2; v_call: TRBV5-6; clone_size: -; cdr3_aa: CASSLGRGGTGELFF
j_call: TRBJ1-2; v_call: TRBV29-1; clone_size: -; cdr3_aa: CSVGQGGLYGYTF
j_call: TRBJ1-3; v_call: TRBV9; clone_size: -; cdr3_aa: CASSATGMSSGNTIYF
j_call: TRBJ1-4; v_call: TRBV24-1; clone_size: -; cdr3_aa: CATSDFPRGTNEKLFF
j_call: TRBJ2-2; v_call: TRBV6-5; clone_size: -; cdr3_aa: CASSPGLAGVWELFF
j_call: TRBJ2-1; v_call: TRBV4-2; clone_size: -; cdr3_aa: CASRPGTSWDNEQFF
j_call: TRBJ1-3; v_call: TRBV4-3; clone_size: -; cdr3_aa: CASSQEHGSRNTIYF
j_call: TRBJ1-2; v_call: TRBV5-4; clone_size: -; cdr3_aa: CASSLVPGQQGGGYTF
j_call: TRBJ1-1; v_call: TRBV2; clone_size: -; cdr3_aa: CASRPGTRNTEAFF
j_call: TRBJ2-1; v_call: TRBV24-1; clone_size: -; cdr3_aa: CATSDTNRGYSYNEQFF
j_call: TRBJ2-7; v_call: TRBV5-1; clone_size: -; cdr3_aa: CASSLAEGSYEQYF
j_call: TRBJ1-6; v_call: TRBV14; clone_size: few; cdr3_aa: CASSQESGFSPLHF
j_call: TRBJ1-5; v_call: TRBV6-1; clone_size: -; cdr3_aa: CASSEASMRDRARGGNQPQHF
j_call: TRBJ1-2; v_call: TRBV30; clone_size: -; cdr3_aa: CAWVGTAYGYTF
j_call: TRBJ2-2; v_call: TRBV5-4; clone_size: -; cdr3_aa: CASSDQGFTGELFF
j_call: TRBJ1-4; v_call: TRBV6-6; clone_size: -; cdr3_aa: CASRSGTANEKLFF
j_call: TRBJ2-1; v_call: TRBV20-1; clone_size: -; cdr3_aa: CSARALNEQFF
j_call: TRBJ1-1; v_call: TRBV2; clone_size: -; cdr3_aa: CASSKGQGSHTEAFF
j_call: TRBJ1-2; v_call: TRBV29-1; clone_size: -; cdr3_aa: CSVTGNSDRGGYTF
j_call: TRBJ1-4; v_call: TRBV28; clone_size: once; cdr3_aa: CASRQGSFNEKLFF
j_call: TRBJ2-1; v_call: TRBV2; clone_size: -; cdr3_aa: CASSGFWRGEQFF
j_call: TRBJ1-4; v_call: TRBV6-6; clone_size: -; cdr3_aa: CASRRPGSTNEKLFF
j_call: TRBJ2-5; v_call: TRBV7-6; clone_size: -; cdr3_aa: CASSSTSGGAVETQYF
j_call: TRBJ1-5; v_call: TRBV7-2; clone_size: -; cdr3_aa: CASSLFNQGNQPQHF
j_call: TRBJ1-2; v_call: TRBV9; clone_size: -; cdr3_aa: CASSSTPTGNYGYTF
j_call: TRBJ1-6; v_call: TRBV5-1; clone_size: -; cdr3_aa: CASGTGVNNSPLHF
j_call: TRBJ1-6; v_call: TRBV30; clone_size: -; cdr3_aa: CAWSAPGENSPLHF
j_call: TRBJ1-2; v_call: TRBV11-2; clone_size: few; cdr3_aa: CASSSKSTGSGGYTF
j_call: TRBJ2-1; v_call: TRBV2; clone_size: -; cdr3_aa: CASSGLAGTGEQFF
j_call: TRBJ1-6; v_call: TRBV18; clone_size: -; cdr3_aa: CASSKDRDYSKPLHF
j_call: TRBJ2-7; v_call: TRBV7-9; clone_size: -; cdr3_aa: CASSVARGGSYEQYF
j_call: TRBJ1-4; v_call: TRBV6-1; clone_size: -; cdr3_aa: CASSELAGGEKLFF
j_call: TRBJ1-5; v_call: TRBV6-1; clone_size: -; cdr3_aa: CASSEGGGSNQPQHF
j_call: TRBJ1-1; v_call: TRBV2; clone_size: -; cdr3_aa: CAGGNGLNTEAFF
j_call: TRBJ1-1; v_call: TRBV5-1; clone_size: -; cdr3_aa: CASRSITGRNTEAFF
j_call: TRBJ1-1; v_call: TRBV10-1; clone_size: -; cdr3_aa: CASSATVSTEAFF